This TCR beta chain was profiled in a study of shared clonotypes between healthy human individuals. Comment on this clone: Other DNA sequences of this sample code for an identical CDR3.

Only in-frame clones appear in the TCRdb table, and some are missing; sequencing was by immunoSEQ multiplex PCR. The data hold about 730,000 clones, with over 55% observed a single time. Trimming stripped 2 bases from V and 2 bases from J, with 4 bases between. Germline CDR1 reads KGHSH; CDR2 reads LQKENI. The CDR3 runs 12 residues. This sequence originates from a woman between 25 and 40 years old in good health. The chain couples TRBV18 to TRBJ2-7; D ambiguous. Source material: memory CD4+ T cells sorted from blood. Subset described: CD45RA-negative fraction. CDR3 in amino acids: CASSPSPYEQYF. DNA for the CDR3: TGTGCCAGCTCACCATCCCCCTACGAGCAGTACTTC. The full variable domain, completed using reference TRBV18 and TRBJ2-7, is NAGVMQNPRHLVRRRGQEARLRCSPMKGHSHVYWYRQLPEEGLKFMVYLQKENIIDESGMPKERFSAEFPKEGPSILRIQQVVRGDSAAYFCASSPSPYEQYFGPGTRLTVT.